This passage covers 7 T cell receptor beta chains from one sample sequenced in a study of T cells after yellow fever vaccination. One entry per CDR3 protein, called by TCRdb with MiXCR from the 5' RACE reads. The sample records approximately 550,000 distinct CDR3 sequences, 15% to 20% being singletons. This specimen consisted of PBMCs, obtained 15 days after the yellow fever booster vaccination. The receptors stem from a man aged 30 to 45 who received the YFV17D yellow fever vaccine.

The rearrangement uses TRBV7-9 and TRBJ2-2; no definite D call. Trimming shortened V by 1 base and J by 1 base, and 4 bases separated the two germline ends. The V gene's germline CDR1 is SEHNR and CDR2 FQNEAQ (reference sequence). This CDR3 is 14 amino acids long. CDR3 nucleotides: TGTGCCAGCAGCTTAGTTGAGAACACCGGGGAGCTGTTTTTT. Translating it yields CASSLVENTGELFF.

This clonotype has a single count. This chain connects TRBV6-1 to TRBJ2-1; D possibly corresponds to TRBD2 (5 bases). V was trimmed by 6 bases and J by 2 bases, leaving 11 bases between them. Germline V gene sequence: CDR1 MNHNS, CDR2 SASEGT. This CDR3 comprises 14 residues. CDR3: CASRVGATYNEQFF. The CDR3 DNA reads as TGTGCCAGCAGGGTGGGAGCAACCTACAATGAGCAGTTCTTC.

The V call is TRBV10-3, the J call TRBJ2-7, with D maybe TRBD1 (5 bases). V was cut by 4 bases and J by 3 bases, with 10 bases left in between. Germline V lookup: CDR1 ENHRY, CDR2 SYGVKD. The CDR3 spans 13 residues. The CDR3 DNA reads as TGTGCCATCAGTGGACAGAGCAGCTACGAGCAGTACTTC. Its protein product is CAISGQSSYEQYF.

This clonotype has a handful of counts. The genes are TRBV29-1 and TRBJ2-1; 9 bases map to TRBD1. V dropped 7 bases and J dropped 2; count of bases not matched to a gene: 6. Germline assignment: CDR1 SQVTM and CDR2 ANQGSEA. This CDR3 contains 14 residues. CDR3 sequence reads: CSGAGTGTYNEQFF. The CDR3 region has the DNA TGCAGCGGTGCCGGGACAGGGACCTACAATGAGCAGTTCTTC.

The chain uses TRBV20-1 and TRBJ2-3, with D possibly TRBD2 on 5 matching bases. The V gene's germline CDR1 is DFQATT and CDR2 SNEGSKA (reference sequence). The V end was cut by 0 bases, the J end by 2 bases, with 9 bases between. The CDR3 is 14 residues long. This chain's CDR3 is CSARDEGNTDTQYF. In DNA form, the CDR3 reads TGCAGTGCTAGAGACGAGGGCAACACAGATACGCAGTATTTT.

This sequence joins TRBV29-1 and TRBJ2-7; the match to TRBD2 covers 11 bases. Per germline, CDR1 SQVTM and CDR2 ANQGSEA. V gave up 6 bases and J gave up 6 bases; unmatched junction bases: 10. This CDR3 spans 14 amino acids. The CDR3 DNA is TGCAGCGTCGGGACTAGCGGTCCTACGGGCGAGCAGTACTTC. Its translation: CSVGTSGPTGEQYF.

V gene TRBV2 combines with J gene TRBJ2-3, with D hard to call. The CDR3 is 14 residues long. V shed 4 bases and J shed 3 bases, with 11 bases lying between them. The germline V gene encodes CDR1 SNHLY and CDR2 FYNNEI. The CDR3 spells CASSVEATTDTQYF. The CDR3 nucleotides read TGTGCCAGCAGTGTTGAGGCTACGACAGATACGCAGTATTTT. Full variable domain (outside the CDR3, taken from reference TRBV2 and TRBJ2-3): EPEVTQTPSHQVTQMGQEVILRCVPISNHLYFYWYRQILGQKVEFLVSFYNNEISEKSEIFDDQFSVERPDGSNFTLKIRSTKLEDSAMYFCASSVEATTDTQYFGPGTRLTVL.